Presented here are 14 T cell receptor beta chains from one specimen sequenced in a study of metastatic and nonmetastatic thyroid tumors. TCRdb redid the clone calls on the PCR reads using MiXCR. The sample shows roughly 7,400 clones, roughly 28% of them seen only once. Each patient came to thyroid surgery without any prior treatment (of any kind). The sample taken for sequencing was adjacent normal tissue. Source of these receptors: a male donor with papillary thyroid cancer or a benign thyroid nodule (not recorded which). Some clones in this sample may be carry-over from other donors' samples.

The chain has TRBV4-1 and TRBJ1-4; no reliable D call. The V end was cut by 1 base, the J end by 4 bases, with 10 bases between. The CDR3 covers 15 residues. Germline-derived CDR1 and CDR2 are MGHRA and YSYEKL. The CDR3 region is CASSQAAGYNEKLFF. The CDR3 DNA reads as TGCGCCAGCAGCCAAGCGGCAGGCTATAATGAAAAACTGTTTTTT.

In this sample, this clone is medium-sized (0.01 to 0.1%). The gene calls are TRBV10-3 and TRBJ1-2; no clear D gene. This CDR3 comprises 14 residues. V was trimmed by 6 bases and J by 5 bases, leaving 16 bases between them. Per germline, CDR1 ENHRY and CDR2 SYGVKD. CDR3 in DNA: TGTGCCATCAGCCCGGGCTCCGCGAGATATGGCTACACCTTC. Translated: CAISPGSARYGYTF.

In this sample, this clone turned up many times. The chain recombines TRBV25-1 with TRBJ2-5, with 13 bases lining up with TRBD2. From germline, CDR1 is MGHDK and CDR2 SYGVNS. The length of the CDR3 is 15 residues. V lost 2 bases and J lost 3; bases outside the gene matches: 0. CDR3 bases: TGTGCCAGCAGTGAAGGGACTAGCGGGGAAGAGACCCAGTACTTC. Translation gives CASSEGTSGEETQYF.

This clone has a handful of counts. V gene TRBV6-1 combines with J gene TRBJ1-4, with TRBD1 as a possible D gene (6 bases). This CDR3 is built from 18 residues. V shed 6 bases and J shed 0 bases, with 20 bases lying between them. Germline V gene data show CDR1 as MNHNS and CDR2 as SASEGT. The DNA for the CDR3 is TGTGCCAGCAGGCAGGCAGGGGTACTTTCTCCAACTAATGAAAAACTGTTTTTT. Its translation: CASRQAGVLSPTNEKLFF.

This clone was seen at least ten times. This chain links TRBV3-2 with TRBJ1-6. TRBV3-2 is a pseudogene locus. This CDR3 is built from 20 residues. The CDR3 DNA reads TGTGCCAGCAGCCCTACTGGCGGTGGGGATTTTAGCTCCTATAATTCACCCCTCCACTTT. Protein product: CASSPTGGGDFSSYNSPLHF.

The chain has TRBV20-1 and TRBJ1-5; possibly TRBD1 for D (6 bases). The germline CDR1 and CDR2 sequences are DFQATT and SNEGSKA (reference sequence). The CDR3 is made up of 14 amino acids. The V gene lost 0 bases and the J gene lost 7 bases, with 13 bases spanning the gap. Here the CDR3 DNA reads TGCAGTGCTAGAGATCAACAGGGAGGCCAGCCCCAGCATTTT. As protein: CSARDQQGGQPQHF.

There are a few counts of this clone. CDR3 loop: CASSEYGGRASNEQFF. The CDR3 DNA reads as TGTGCCAGCAGTGAATATGGCGGGAGGGCCAGCAATGAGCAGTTCTTC. The V and J genes are TRBV6-1 and TRBJ2-1; 9 nucleotides agree with TRBD2. This CDR3 comprises 16 residues. From germline, CDR1 is MNHNS and CDR2 SASEGT. V gave up 2 bases and J gave up 6 bases; unmatched junction bases: 8.

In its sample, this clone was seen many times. The CDR3 here is CASSLLQGLSGNTIYF. The DNA of the CDR3 is TGTGCCAGCAGCCTCCTACAGGGGCTATCTGGAAACACCATATATTTT. V usage is TRBV4-2 and J usage is TRBJ1-3, with 7 nucleotides matching TRBD1. With V trimmed by 4 bases and J by 1 base, 7 bases remained unmatched. Germline loops: CDR1 LGHNA, CDR2 YNFKEQ. This CDR3 has 16 amino acids.

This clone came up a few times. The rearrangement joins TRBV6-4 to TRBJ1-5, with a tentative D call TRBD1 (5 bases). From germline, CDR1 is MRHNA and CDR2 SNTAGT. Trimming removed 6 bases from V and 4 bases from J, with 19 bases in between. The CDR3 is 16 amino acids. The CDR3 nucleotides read TGTGCCAGCAGCAACCGGGACCCTTCGGGGAATCAGCCCCAGCATTTT. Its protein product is CASSNRDPSGNQPQHF.

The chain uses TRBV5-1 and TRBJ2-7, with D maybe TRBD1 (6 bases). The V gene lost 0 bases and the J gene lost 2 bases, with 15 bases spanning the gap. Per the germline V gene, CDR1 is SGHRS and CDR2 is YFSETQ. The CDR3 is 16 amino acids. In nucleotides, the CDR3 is TGCGCCAGCAGCTTGGCGGGACGGACAGATGCCTACGAGCAGTACTTC. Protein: CASSLAGRTDAYEQYF. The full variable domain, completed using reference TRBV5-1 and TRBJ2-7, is KAGVTQTPRYLIKTRGQQVTLSCSPISGHRSVSWYQQTPGQGLQFLFEYFSETQRNKGNFPGRFSGRQFSNSRSEMNVSTLELGDSALYLCASSLAGRTDAYEQYFGPGTRLTVT.

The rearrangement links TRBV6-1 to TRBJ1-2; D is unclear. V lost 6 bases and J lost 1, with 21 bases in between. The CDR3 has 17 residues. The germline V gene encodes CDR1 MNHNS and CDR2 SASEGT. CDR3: CASRPRTGANINYGYTF. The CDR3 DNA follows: TGTGCCAGCAGACCCCGAACGGGCGCGAATATTAACTATGGCTACACCTTC.

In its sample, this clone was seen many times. This CDR3 reads CASSERPDEKLFF. CDR3 nucleotide sequence: TGTGCCAGCAGCGAGCGGCCCGACGAAAAACTGTTTTTT. The chain joins TRBV9 to TRBJ1-4; D is uncertain. In germline, CDR1 is SGDLS, CDR2 YYNGEE. Trimming shortened V by 3 bases and J by 8 bases, and 11 bases separated the two germline ends. CDR3 length: 13 amino acids.

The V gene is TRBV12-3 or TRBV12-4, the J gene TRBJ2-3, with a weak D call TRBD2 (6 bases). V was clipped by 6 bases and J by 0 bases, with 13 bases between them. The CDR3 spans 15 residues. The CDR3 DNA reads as TGTGCCAGCAGCCTGGGACTCACTAGCACAGATACGCAGTATTTT. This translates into CASSLGLTSTDTQYF.

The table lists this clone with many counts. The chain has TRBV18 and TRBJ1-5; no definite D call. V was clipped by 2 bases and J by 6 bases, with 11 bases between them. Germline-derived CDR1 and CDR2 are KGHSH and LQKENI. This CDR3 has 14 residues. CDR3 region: CASSPGKQGQPQHF. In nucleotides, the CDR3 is TGTGCCAGCTCACCAGGAAAACAAGGTCAGCCCCAGCATTTT.